This TCR beta chain comes out of a study of cytomegalovirus exposure and HLA in healthy donors. Findings and caveats of the study: Associated with HLA alleles at 0.05 false discovery rate in a later analysis were over 15,000 TCR beta sequences. A later analysis linked a missense variant in DCLRE1C to the trimming of TCR beta V and J genes. The authors assumed roughly uniform sequencing depth across donors for presence/absence analyses.

With regard to this clone: Its target is unknown.

PCR amplification relied on 60 Vbeta primers (plus 13 Jbeta primers). Clones were read by immunoSEQ multiplex PCR, and TCRdb kept only the in-frame ones, dropping some. The sample contains about 180,000 clones, 84% of which appear only once. CDR1 SGHDT and CDR2 YYEEEE come from the germline V gene. This CDR3 spans 12 amino acids. Trimming took 1 base from V and 6 from J, leaving 7 bases between them. This receptor was taken from a boy aged 2 to 10 in good health and CMV-seronegative. Source material: PBMCs. The genes are TRBV5-6 and TRBJ1-2; D ambiguous. The DNA for the CDR3 is TGTGCCAGCAGCTTGTTGGCAAATGGCTACACCTTC. It is translated as CASSLLANGYTF. The full variable domain, completed using reference TRBV5-6 and TRBJ1-2, is DAGVTQSPTHLIKTRGQQVTLRCSPKSGHDTVSWYQQALGQGPQFIFQYYEEEERQRGNFPDRFSGHQFPNYSSELNVNALLLGDSALYLCASSLLANGYTFGSGTRLTVV.